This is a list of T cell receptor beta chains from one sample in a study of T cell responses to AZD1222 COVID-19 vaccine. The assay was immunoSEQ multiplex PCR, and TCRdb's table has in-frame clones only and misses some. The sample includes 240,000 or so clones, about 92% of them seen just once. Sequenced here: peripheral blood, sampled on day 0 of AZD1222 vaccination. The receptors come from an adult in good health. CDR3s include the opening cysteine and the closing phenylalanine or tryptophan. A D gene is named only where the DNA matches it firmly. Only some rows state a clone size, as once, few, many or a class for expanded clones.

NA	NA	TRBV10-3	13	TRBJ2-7	CAISGEGPYEQYF	TGTGCCATCAGCGGTGAGGGCCCCTACGAGCAGTACTTC
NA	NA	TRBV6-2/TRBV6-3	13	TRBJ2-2	CASSFGQSGELFF	TGTGCCAGCAGTTTTGGACAGTCCGGGGAGCTGTTTTTT
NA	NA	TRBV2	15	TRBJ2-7	CASSGTPGLRAGQYF	TGTGCCAGCAGTGGAACACCCGGGCTACGGGCCGGGCAGTACTTC
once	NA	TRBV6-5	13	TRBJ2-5	CASEDRGMETQYF	TGTGCCAGCGAGGACCGAGGGATGGAGACCCAGTACTTC
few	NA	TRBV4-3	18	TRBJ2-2	CASSQFSVREPDTGELFF	TGCGCCAGCAGCCAATTTTCTGTACGCGAGCCGGACACCGGGGAGCTGTTTTTT
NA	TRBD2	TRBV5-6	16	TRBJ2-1	CASSYERGPSNNEQFF	TGTGCCAGCTCCTACGAGCGGGGCCCCTCCAACAATGAGCAGTTCTTC
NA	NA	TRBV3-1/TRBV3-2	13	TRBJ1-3	CASKPPGRDTIYF	TGTGCCAGCAAACCCCCGGGGCGGGACACCATATATTTT
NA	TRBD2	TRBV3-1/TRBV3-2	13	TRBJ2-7	CASSHGGRNEQYF	TGTGCCAGCAGCCATGGCGGGAGAAACGAGCAGTACTTC
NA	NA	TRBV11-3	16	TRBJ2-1	CASSLGGPGPVNEQFF	TGTGCCAGCAGCTTAGGGGGGCCCGGCCCCGTCAATGAGCAGTTCTTC
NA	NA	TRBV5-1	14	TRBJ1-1	CASSSHPASPEAFF	TGCGCCAGCAGCTCCCATCCCGCCTCTCCTGAAGCTTTCTTT
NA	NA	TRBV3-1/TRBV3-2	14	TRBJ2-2	CASSQDFWPGELFF	TGTGCCAGCAGCCAAGATTTTTGGCCCGGGGAGCTGTTTTTT
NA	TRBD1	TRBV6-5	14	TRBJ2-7	CASSPGTGKYEQYF	TGTGCCAGCAGTCCCGGGACAGGGAAATACGAGCAGTACTTC
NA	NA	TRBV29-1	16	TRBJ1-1	CSVVGGEADSYTEAFF	TGCAGCGTTGTGGGAGGGGAGGCCGATAGTTACACTGAAGCTTTCTTT
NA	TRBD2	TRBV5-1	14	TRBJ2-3	CASSDLAGADTQYF	TGCGCCAGCAGTGACCTAGCGGGAGCAGATACGCAGTATTTT
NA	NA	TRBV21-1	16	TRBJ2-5	CASSKARTGVGETQYF	TGTGCCAGCAGCAAAGCCCGGACAGGGGTAGGGGAGACCCAGTACTTC
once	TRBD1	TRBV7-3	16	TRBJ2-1	CASSGRGPSSYNEQFF	TGTGCCAGCAGCGGAAGGGGGCCTAGCTCCTACAATGAGCAGTTCTTC
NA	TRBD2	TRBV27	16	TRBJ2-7	CASSLLAGVVPYEQYF	TGTGCCAGCAGTCTGCTAGCGGGAGTGGTCCCCTACGAGCAGTACTTC
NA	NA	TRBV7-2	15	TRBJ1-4	CASSLGAGINEKLFF	TGTGCCAGCAGCTTAGGAGCAGGGATTAATGAAAAACTGTTTTTT
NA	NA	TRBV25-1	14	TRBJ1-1	CASSEEGMNTEAFF	TGTGCCAGCAGTGAAGAGGGGATGAACACTGAAGCTTTCTTT
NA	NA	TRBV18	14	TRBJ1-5	CASSPPGELQPQHF	TGTGCCAGCTCACCCCCGGGAGAGCTACAGCCCCAGCATTTT
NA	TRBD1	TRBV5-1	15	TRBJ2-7	CASSFGTGGAYEQYF	TGCGCCAGCAGCTTCGGGACAGGGGGCGCCTACGAGCAGTACTTC
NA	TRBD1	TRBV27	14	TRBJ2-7	CASSPRRDSYEQYF	TGTGCCAGCAGTCCTCGCCGGGACAGCTACGAGCAGTACTTC
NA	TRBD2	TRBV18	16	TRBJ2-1	CASSPPSLAGPNEQFF	TGTGCCAGCTCACCACCTTCGCTAGCGGGACCCAATGAGCAGTTCTTC
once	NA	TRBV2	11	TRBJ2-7	CASSGRHEQYF	TGTGCCAGCTCAGGGAGGCACGAGCAGTACTTC
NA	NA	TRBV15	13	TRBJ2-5	CATSRENQETQYF	TGTGCCACCAGCAGGGAGAACCAAGAGACCCAGTACTTC
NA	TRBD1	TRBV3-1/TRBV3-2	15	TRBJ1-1	CASSQRTGTFTEAFF	TGTGCCAGCAGCCAAAGGACAGGGACGTTCACTGAAGCTTTCTTT
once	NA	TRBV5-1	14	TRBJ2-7	CASSLGGLTREQYF	TGCGCCAGCAGCTTGGGGGGTCTAACTCGGGAGCAGTACTTC
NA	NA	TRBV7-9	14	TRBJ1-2	CASSIRGTGYGYTF	TGTGCCAGCAGCATCCGCGGTACGGGCTATGGCTACACCTTC
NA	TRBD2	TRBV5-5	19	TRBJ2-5	CASSRTPGLAAGRGETQYF	TGTGCCAGCAGCCGGACTCCGGGACTAGCAGCCGGTCGGGGAGAGACCCAGTACTTC
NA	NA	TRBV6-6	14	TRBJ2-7	CASSLSPGSYEQYF	TGTGCCAGCAGTCTCTCACCAGGAAGCTACGAGCAGTACTTC
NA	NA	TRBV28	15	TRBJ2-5	CASTPERLGLGTQYF	TGTGCCAGCACCCCCGAGAGACTAGGTCTGGGGACCCAGTACTTC